The sequence of this TCR beta chain was determined in a study of identical twins. Points on this clonotype: Its specificity is unknown.

Whole-study findings and limits: Out-of-frame alpha sequences shared between twins exhibited an excess of low generation probability. Rather than following the same donors, the conclusions depended on cross-sectional statistical analysis. The presence of invariant MAIT and iNKT cells could partly confound analyses of zero-insertion sequences.

Template switching added a universal primer site; cDNA carried unique molecular identifiers. Via MiXCR, TCRdb re-called the 5' RACE reads, giving one row per CDR3 protein. The sample has 1.5 million to 2 million distinct CDR3 sequences; 32% are singletons. The origin of this receptor is a newborn girl in good health. Sequencing used cord blood.

The CDR3, as DNA: TGTGCCAGCAGCCAAGTTAAACGGAGAAATGAAAAACTGTTTTTT. This gives the protein CASSQVKRRNEKLFF. The rearrangement uses TRBV14 and TRBJ1-4; unclear D gene. Trimming took off 1 base at V and 5 bases at J, with 11 bases between the two ends. This CDR3 is 15 amino acids long. Per germline, CDR1 SGHDN and CDR2 FVKESK.